This T cell receptor beta chain is drawn from a study of blood T cell repertoires in COVID-19. In the study overall: Sources were T cells, B-cell-depleted T cells, or PBMCs; the material itself was cDNA or gDNA.

V lost 4 bases, J lost 5 bases, and 8 bases stayed unmatched. CDR3 size: 16 residues. Germline V CDR1 and CDR2: SGHRS, YFSETQ. Here immunoSEQ multiplex PCR was the method, and the copy in TCRdb shows in-frame clones only, minus some. The sample has about 140,000 clones; about 91% are singletons. The chain uses TRBV5-1 and TRBJ1-4, with 10 bases lining up with TRBD1. Sequenced sample: peripheral blood. The receptor comes from a woman between 55 and 75 years old with acute or convalescent COVID-19. CDR3 nucleotide sequence: TGCGCCAGCAGCCTGATCCCGGGACAGGGGAATGAAAAACTGTTTTTT. It specifies CASSLIPGQGNEKLFF.